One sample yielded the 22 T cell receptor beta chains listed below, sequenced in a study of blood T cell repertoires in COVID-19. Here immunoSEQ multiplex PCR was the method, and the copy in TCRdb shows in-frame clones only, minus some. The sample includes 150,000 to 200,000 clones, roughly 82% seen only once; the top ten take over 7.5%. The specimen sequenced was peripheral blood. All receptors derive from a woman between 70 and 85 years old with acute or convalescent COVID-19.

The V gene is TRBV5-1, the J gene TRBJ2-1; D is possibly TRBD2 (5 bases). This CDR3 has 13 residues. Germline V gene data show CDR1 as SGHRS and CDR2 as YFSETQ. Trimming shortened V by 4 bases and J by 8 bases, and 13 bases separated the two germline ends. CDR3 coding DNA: TGCGCCAGCAGCCCCACCGGGGTGGATGAGCAGTTCTTC. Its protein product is CASSPTGVDEQFF.

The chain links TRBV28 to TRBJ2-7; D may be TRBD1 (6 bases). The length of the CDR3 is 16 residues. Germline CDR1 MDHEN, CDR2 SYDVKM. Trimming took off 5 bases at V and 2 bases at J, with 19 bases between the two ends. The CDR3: CASSSGGGDITYEQYF. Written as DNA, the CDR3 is TGTGCCAGCAGTAGCGGTGGTGGGGACATTACCTACGAGCAGTACTTC.

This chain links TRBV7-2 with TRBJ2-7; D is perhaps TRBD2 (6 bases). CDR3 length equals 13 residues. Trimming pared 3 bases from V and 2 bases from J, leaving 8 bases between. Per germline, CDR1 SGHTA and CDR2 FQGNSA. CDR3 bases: TGTGCCAGCAGCTTTCGCGGGACCTACGAGCAGTACTTC. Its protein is CASSFRGTYEQYF.

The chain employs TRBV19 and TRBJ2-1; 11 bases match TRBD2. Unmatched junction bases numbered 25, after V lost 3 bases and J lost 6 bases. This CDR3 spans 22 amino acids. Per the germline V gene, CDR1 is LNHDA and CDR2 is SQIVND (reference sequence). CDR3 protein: CASSIPPFLGRDSSGRSNEQFF. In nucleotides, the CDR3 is TGTGCCAGTAGTATTCCCCCCTTTCTTGGAAGAGATTCTAGCGGGAGGTCCAATGAGCAGTTCTTC.

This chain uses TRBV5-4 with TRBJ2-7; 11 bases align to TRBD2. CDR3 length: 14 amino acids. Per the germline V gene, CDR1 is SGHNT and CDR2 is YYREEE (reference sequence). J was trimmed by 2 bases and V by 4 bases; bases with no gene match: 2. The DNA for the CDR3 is TGTGCCAGCAGCCCGGGACTAGCGGCCTACGAGCAGTACTTC. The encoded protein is CASSPGLAAYEQYF. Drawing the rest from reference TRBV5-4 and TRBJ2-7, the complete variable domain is ETGVTQSPTHLIKTRGQQVTLRCSSQSGHNTVSWYQQALGQGPQFIFQYYREEENGRGNFPPRFSGLQFPNYSSELNVNALELDDSALYLCASSPGLAAYEQYFGPGTRLTVT.

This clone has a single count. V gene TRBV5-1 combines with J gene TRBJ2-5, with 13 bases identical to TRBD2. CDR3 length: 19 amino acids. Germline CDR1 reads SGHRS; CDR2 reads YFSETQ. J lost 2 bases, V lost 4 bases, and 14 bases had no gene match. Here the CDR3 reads CASSMPWTSGRERQETQYF. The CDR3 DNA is TGCGCCAGCAGCATGCCCTGGACTAGCGGGAGAGAGAGGCAAGAGACCCAGTACTTC.

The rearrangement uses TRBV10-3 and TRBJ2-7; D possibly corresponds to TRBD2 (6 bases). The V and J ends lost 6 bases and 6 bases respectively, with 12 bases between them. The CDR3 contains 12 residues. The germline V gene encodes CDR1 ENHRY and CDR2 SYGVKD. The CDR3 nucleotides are TGTGCCATCAGCCCCCTGGGGGGCGAGCAGTACTTC. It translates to CAISPLGGEQYF.

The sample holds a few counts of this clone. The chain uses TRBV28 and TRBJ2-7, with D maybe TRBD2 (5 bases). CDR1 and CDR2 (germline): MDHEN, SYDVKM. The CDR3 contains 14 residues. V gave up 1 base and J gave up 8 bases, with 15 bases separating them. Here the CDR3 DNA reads TGTGCCAGCAGTTTATCTGCCAGCGGCTTAAAGCAGTACTTC. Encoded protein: CASSLSASGLKQYF. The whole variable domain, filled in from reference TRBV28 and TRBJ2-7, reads DVKVTQSSRYLVKRTGEKVFLECVQDMDHENMFWYRQDPGLGLRLIYFSYDVKMKEKGDIPEGYSVSREKKERFSLILESASTNQTSMYLCASSLSASGLKQYFGPGTRLTVT.

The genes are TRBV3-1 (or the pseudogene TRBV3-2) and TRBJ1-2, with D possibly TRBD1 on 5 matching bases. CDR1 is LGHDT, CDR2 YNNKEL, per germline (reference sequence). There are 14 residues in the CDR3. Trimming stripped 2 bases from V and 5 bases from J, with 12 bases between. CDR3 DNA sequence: TGTGCCAGCAGCCAACTCCGGGGGGTATATGGCTACACCTTC. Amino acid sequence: CASSQLRGVYGYTF.

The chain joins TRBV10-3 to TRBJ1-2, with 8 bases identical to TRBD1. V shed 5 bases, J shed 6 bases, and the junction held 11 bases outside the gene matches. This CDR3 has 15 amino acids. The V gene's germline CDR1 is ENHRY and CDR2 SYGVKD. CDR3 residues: CAISSFRDRGNGYTF. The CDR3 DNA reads TGTGCCATCAGTTCCTTCCGCGACAGGGGAAATGGCTACACCTTC.

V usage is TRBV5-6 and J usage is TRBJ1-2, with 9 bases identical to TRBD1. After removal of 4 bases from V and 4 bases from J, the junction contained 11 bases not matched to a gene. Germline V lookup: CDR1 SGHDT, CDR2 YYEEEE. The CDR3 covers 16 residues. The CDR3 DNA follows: TGTGCCAGCAGCCCGACTATTACAGGGGGCAGCTATGGCTACACCTTC. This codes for CASSPTITGGSYGYTF. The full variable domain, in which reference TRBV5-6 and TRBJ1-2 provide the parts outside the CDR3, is DAGVTQSPTHLIKTRGQQVTLRCSPKSGHDTVSWYQQALGQGPQFIFQYYEEEERQRGNFPDRFSGHQFPNYSSELNVNALLLGDSALYLCASSPTITGGSYGYTFGSGTRLTVV.

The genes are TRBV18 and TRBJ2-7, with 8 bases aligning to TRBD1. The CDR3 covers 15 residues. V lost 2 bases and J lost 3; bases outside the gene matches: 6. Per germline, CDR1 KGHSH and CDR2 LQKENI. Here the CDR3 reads CASSPTGGLLYEQYF. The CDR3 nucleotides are TGTGCCAGCTCACCAACAGGGGGACTCCTCTACGAGCAGTACTTC.

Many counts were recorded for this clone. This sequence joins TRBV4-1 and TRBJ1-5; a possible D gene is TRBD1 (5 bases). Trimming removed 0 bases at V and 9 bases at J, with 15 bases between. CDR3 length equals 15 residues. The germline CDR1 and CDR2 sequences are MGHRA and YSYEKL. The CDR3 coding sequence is TGCGCCAGCAGCCAAGATGAGACAGCCTCGGGGCCCCAGCATTTT. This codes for CASSQDETASGPQHF.

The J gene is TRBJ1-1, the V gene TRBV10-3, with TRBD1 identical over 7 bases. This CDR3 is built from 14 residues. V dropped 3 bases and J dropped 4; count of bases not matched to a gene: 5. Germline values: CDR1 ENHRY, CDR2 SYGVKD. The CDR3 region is CAISEAGGSTEAFF. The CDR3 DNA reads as TGTGCCATCAGTGAAGCAGGGGGTTCCACTGAAGCTTTCTTT.

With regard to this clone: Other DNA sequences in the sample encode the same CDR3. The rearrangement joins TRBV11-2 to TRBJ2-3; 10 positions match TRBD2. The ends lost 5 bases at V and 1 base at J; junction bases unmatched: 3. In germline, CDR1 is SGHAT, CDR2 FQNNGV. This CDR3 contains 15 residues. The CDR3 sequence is CASSLAGVGTDTQYF. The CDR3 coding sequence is TGTGCCAGCAGCCTAGCGGGGGTCGGCACAGATACGCAGTATTTT.

CDR3 loop: CASSYGRTSGTYEQYF. The CDR3, as DNA: TGTGCCAGCAGTTACGGTCGGACTAGCGGAACCTACGAGCAGTACTTC. The rearrangement links TRBV6-5 to TRBJ2-7; the match to TRBD2 covers 10 bases. V gave up 2 bases and J gave up 2 bases; unmatched junction bases: 6. Germline CDR1 and CDR2: MNHEY and SVGAGI. This CDR3 spans 16 amino acids.

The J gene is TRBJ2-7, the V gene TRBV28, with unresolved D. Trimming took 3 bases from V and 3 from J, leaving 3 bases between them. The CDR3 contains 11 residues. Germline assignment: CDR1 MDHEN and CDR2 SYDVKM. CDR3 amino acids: CASSFNYEQYF. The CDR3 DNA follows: TGTGCCAGCAGTTTTAACTACGAGCAGTACTTC.

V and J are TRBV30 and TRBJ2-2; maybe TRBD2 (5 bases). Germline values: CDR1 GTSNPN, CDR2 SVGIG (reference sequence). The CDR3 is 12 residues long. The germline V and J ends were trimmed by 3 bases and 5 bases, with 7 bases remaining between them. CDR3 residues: CAWRSGTGELFF. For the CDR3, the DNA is TGTGCCTGGAGGTCGGGGACCGGGGAGCTGTTTTTT.

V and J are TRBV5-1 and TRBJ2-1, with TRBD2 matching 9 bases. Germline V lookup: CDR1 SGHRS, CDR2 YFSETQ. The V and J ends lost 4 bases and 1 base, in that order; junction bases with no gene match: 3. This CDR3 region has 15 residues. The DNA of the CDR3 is TGCGCCAGCAGCCAAAGCGGGGGGTCCTACAATGAGCAGTTCTTC. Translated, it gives CASSQSGGSYNEQFF. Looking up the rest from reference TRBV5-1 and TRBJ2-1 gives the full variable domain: KAGVTQTPRYLIKTRGQQVTLSCSPISGHRSVSWYQQTPGQGLQFLFEYFSETQRNKGNFPGRFSGRQFSNSRSEMNVSTLELGDSALYLCASSQSGGSYNEQFFGPGTRLTVL.

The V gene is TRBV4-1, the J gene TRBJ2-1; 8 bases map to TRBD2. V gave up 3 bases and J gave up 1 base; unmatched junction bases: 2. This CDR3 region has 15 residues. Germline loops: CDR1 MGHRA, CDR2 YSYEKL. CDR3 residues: CASSHREGSYNEQFF. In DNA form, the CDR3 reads TGCGCCAGCAGCCACCGGGAGGGATCCTACAATGAGCAGTTCTTC.

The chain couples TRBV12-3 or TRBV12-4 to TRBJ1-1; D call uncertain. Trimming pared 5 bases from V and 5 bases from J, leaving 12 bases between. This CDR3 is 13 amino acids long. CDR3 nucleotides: TGTGCCAGCAGTGTAGGCGCTCGGACTGAAGCTTTCTTT. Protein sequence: CASSVGARTEAFF.

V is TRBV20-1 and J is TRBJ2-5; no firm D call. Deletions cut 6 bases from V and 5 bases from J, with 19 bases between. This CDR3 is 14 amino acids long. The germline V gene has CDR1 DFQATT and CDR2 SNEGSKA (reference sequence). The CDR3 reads CSASRGNLEETQYF. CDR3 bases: TGCAGTGCCAGTAGAGGTAACCTGGAGGAGACCCAGTACTTC.